The 23 T cell receptor beta chains below were found in one sample sequenced in a study of T-cell memory formation after mild COVID-19. TCRdb reprocessed the 5' RACE reads via MiXCR and lists one record per CDR3 protein. The table includes roughly 70,000 distinct CDR3 sequences, over 15% detected once. The sequencing sample was made of PBMCs or a T cell subset sorted from them (not recorded which). Source of these receptors: an adult woman who had mild COVID-19 (a few samples of this study predate the infection). Cell type and time point are not known.

This sequence joins TRBV7-6 and TRBJ2-1, with D perhaps TRBD1 or TRBD2 (6 bases each). V was cut by 5 bases and J by 9 bases, with 17 bases left in between. Looked up from germline, CDR1 is SGHVS and CDR2 is FNYEAQ. This CDR3 is built from 14 residues. CDR3 sequence (DNA): TGTGCCAGCAGCCCCGGGGGCGGGGTGGGTGAGCAGTTCTTC. It yields the protein CASSPGGGVGEQFF.

The chain couples TRBV4-2 to TRBJ2-2; D might be TRBD2 (5 bases). The length of the CDR3 is 13 residues. Per germline, CDR1 LGHNA and CDR2 YNFKEQ. V was trimmed by 8 bases and J by 5 bases, leaving 12 bases between them. CDR3 sequence reads: CASGDSVTGELFF. DNA for the CDR3: TGTGCCAGCGGAGATAGCGTTACCGGGGAGCTGTTTTTT.

This clonotype has only a few counts. The chain uses TRBV4-3 and TRBJ2-1; D is unresolved. V lost 0 bases and J 8 bases, leaving 8 bases between the germline ends. The CDR3 has 13 residues. CDR1 and CDR2 (germline): LGHNA, YSLEER. The DNA of the CDR3 is TGCGCCAGCAGCCAAGAAACGTGGCATGAGCAGTTCTTC. This encodes CASSQETWHEQFF.

The chain combines TRBV15 with TRBJ2-3; 7 bases match TRBD2. This CDR3 contains 15 residues. The V gene's germline CDR1 is LNHNV and CDR2 YYDKDF (reference sequence). V lost 2 bases and J lost 1; bases outside the gene matches: 3. The CDR3 reads CATSRTSEGTDTQYF. The CDR3 bases are TGTGCCACCAGCAGAACTAGCGAAGGCACAGATACGCAGTATTTT.

The chain employs TRBV29-1 and TRBJ2-5, with 8 bases that match TRBD2. Unmatched junction bases numbered 12, after V lost 5 bases and J lost 4 bases. Germline assignment: CDR1 SQVTM and CDR2 ANQGSEA. The CDR3 consists of 15 residues. CDR3 amino acids: CSVMSSGLAGETQYF. CDR3 nucleotides: TGCAGCGTTATGTCTTCAGGGCTAGCGGGAGAGACCCAGTACTTC. The full variable domain, in which reference TRBV29-1 and TRBJ2-5 provide the parts outside the CDR3, is SAVISQKPSRDICQRGTSLTIQCQVDSQVTMMFWYRQQPGQSLTLIATANQGSEATYESGFVIDKFPISRPNLTFSTLTVSNMSPEDSSIYLCSVMSSGLAGETQYFGPGTRLLVL.

The chain recombines TRBV15 with TRBJ2-1; 9 bases agree with TRBD1. Germline assignment: CDR1 LNHNV and CDR2 YYDKDF (reference sequence). The junction had 4 bases not matched to a gene; V was cut back by 5 bases and J by 5 bases. CDR3 length: 14 residues. The DNA for the CDR3 is TGTGCCACCAGCTTGGGACAGGGTGACAATGAGCAGTTCTTC. Translated, it gives CATSLGQGDNEQFF.

This clonotype was counted between two and nine times. The chain is built from TRBV7-8 and TRBJ2-5; 11 bases fit TRBD2. Germline assignment: CDR1 SGHVS and CDR2 FQNEAQ. The CDR3 extends over 16 amino acids. The junction had 9 bases not matched to a gene; V was cut back by 5 bases and J by 4 bases. The CDR3 bases are TGTGCCAGCAGCCGAGCCCCCGGGACTAGCGGAGAGACCCAGTACTTC. Its translation is CASSRAPGTSGETQYF.

This clonotype was counted only a few times. The DNA of the CDR3 is TGCGCCAGCAGCCAAGTTCTTGCGGGGGCCTCTCCCCAGCATTTT. Translation gives CASSQVLAGASPQHF. This sequence joins TRBV4-1 and TRBJ1-5; possible D gene TRBD1, 6 bases. Germline CDR1 reads MGHRA; CDR2 reads YSYEKL. V was clipped by 1 base and J by 10 bases, with 17 bases between them. CDR3 size: 15 residues.

V and J are TRBV27 and TRBJ2-1, with a tentative D call TRBD1 (5 bases). Per the germline V gene, CDR1 is MNHEY and CDR2 is SMNVEV (reference sequence). Trimming stripped 5 bases from V and 6 bases from J, with 17 bases between. The CDR3 is 15 residues long. CDR3 amino acids: CASSPGHRPSNEQFF. CDR3 DNA: TGTGCCAGCAGTCCAGGACACCGTCCCTCCAATGAGCAGTTCTTC.

This rearrangement joins TRBV6-5 to TRBJ2-7; the match to TRBD2 covers 13 bases. This CDR3 spans 18 amino acids. Germline V gives CDR1 MNHEY, CDR2 SVGAGI. The ends lost 4 bases at V and 3 bases at J; junction bases unmatched: 12. This CDR3 is CASSFGTSGESVIYEQYF. DNA of the CDR3: TGTGCCAGCAGTTTCGGGACTAGCGGGGAATCGGTCATCTACGAGCAGTACTTC.

V and J are TRBV10-3 and TRBJ2-7; 9 nucleotides match TRBD1. V shed 6 bases, J shed 5 bases, and the junction held 5 bases outside the gene matches. In germline, CDR1 is ENHRY, CDR2 SYGVKD. CDR3 length: 13 residues. The CDR3 nucleotides read TGTGCCATCAGCACGGGACAGGGCAACGAGCAGTACTTC. This gives the protein CAISTGQGNEQYF.

V is TRBV6-1 and J is TRBJ2-7; 7 nucleotides match TRBD1. Losses at the gene ends were 4 bases for V and 7 bases for J; bases not matched to a gene: 10. This CDR3 region has 14 residues. Germline V gene sequence: CDR1 MNHNS, CDR2 SASEGT. CDR3 in amino acids: CASSGRTGDGEQYF. DNA of the CDR3: TGTGCCAGCAGTGGAAGAACAGGGGACGGGGAGCAGTACTTC.

This clonotype was seen a few times. The J gene is TRBJ2-7, the V gene TRBV20-1; D might be TRBD2 (5 bases). Germline assignment: CDR1 DFQATT and CDR2 SNEGSKA (reference sequence). This CDR3 has 11 residues. V gave up 5 bases and J gave up 13 bases, with 18 bases separating them. The CDR3 DNA sequence: TGCAGTGCTGCGTTTGGGGAGTTGTTATACTTC. Translated, it gives CSAAFGELLYF.

This clonotype appeared a few times. The V and J genes are TRBV7-6 and TRBJ2-1; a weak D match, TRBD2 (6 bases). Trimming left V 4 bases short and J 1 base short, with 11 bases between. The CDR3 length is 15 residues. Germline assignment: CDR1 SGHVS and CDR2 FNYEAQ. The CDR3 DNA reads as TGTGCCAGCAGCTCCATTCGGGGGTCCTACAATGAGCAGTTCTTC. It translates to CASSSIRGSYNEQFF.

This clonotype was seen only a few times. The chain carries TRBV7-2 and TRBJ2-7, with D perhaps TRBD1 (6 bases). Germline lookup yields CDR1 SGHTA and CDR2 FQGNSA. CDR3 size: 16 residues. V was trimmed by 6 bases and J by 4 bases, leaving 22 bases between them. The CDR3 DNA reads as TGTGCCAGCAGGCGAGATGACAGGCCTTACCCTTACGAGCAGTACTTC. It codes for CASRRDDRPYPYEQYF. The full variable domain, in which reference TRBV7-2 and TRBJ2-7 provide the parts outside the CDR3, is GAGVSQSPSNKVTEKGKDVELRCDPISGHTALYWYRQSLGQGLEFLIYFQGNSAPDKSGLPSDRFSAERTGGSVSTLTIQRTQQEDSAVYLCASRRDDRPYPYEQYFGPGTRLTVT.

V is TRBV7-9 and J is TRBJ2-3; 13 nucleotides match TRBD2. This CDR3 spans 18 amino acids. V trimming: 8 bases; J trimming: 2 bases; junction bases outside the gene matches: 13. Germline CDR1 and CDR2: SEHNR and FQNEAQ (reference sequence). Here the CDR3 reads CASFGLAGALPNTDTQYF. The CDR3 DNA sequence: TGTGCCAGCTTCGGACTAGCGGGGGCCCTTCCGAACACAGATACGCAGTATTTT.

The table lists this clonotype with a few counts. The chain links TRBV7-9 to TRBJ2-7, with TRBD1 matching over 7 bases. With V trimmed by 5 bases and J by 4 bases, 23 bases remained unmatched. Germline assignment: CDR1 SEHNR and CDR2 FQNEAQ (reference sequence). This CDR3 contains 19 residues. DNA for the CDR3: TGTGCCAGCAGCCACCCCCCGAGGCCGATTCCGGGACAGATATACGAGCAGTACTTC. Protein sequence: CASSHPPRPIPGQIYEQYF.

This clonotype was counted between two and nine times. The rearrangement joins TRBV29-1 to TRBJ2-1; 9 bases map to TRBD2. The junction had 7 bases not matched to a gene; V was cut back by 3 bases and J by 7 bases. The germline CDR1 and CDR2 sequences are SQVTM and ANQGSEA. The CDR3 contains 14 residues. This CDR3 is CSVDRLAEKNEQFF. In nucleotides, the CDR3 is TGCAGCGTTGATAGACTAGCGGAGAAGAATGAGCAGTTCTTC.

This sequence joins TRBV7-8 and TRBJ2-7; D is possibly TRBD2 (7 bases). The CDR3 is 14 residues long. Germline V CDR1 and CDR2: SGHVS, FQNEAQ. With 1 base removed from V and 5 bases from J, the gap between germline ends came to 12 bases. The CDR3 DNA sequence: TGTGCCAGCAGCTTAGTAGGCGGGGGCCACGAGCAGTACTTC. It codes for CASSLVGGGHEQYF.

This clonotype has just a few counts. The gene calls are TRBV24-1 and TRBJ2-3; perhaps D is TRBD1 or TRBD2 (5 bases each). Germline values: CDR1 KGHDR, CDR2 SFDVKD. This CDR3 spans 16 amino acids. With 3 bases removed from V and 3 bases from J, the gap between germline ends came to 15 bases. The CDR3 DNA follows: TGTGCCACCAGTGATCCCGCCCAGGGAGCGACAGATACGCAGTATTTT. It encodes CATSDPAQGATDTQYF.

This chain connects TRBV6-5 to TRBJ1-3; D gene ambiguous. The V gene lost 2 bases and the J gene lost 7 bases, with 9 bases spanning the gap. CDR1 MNHEY and CDR2 SVGAGI come from the germline V gene. The CDR3 has 13 amino acids. The CDR3 DNA is TGTGCCAGCAGTTACGGGATGGGGAACACCATATATTTT. Protein: CASSYGMGNTIYF.

The chain combines TRBV5-8 with TRBJ2-6; 7 bases line up with TRBD1. V trimming: 2 bases; J trimming: 4 bases; junction bases outside the gene matches: 3. CDR1 and CDR2 from the germline V gene are SGHTS and YDEGEE. This CDR3 has 15 residues. The CDR3: CASSFEGAGANVLTF. The DNA of the CDR3 is TGTGCCAGCAGCTTTGAGGGGGCAGGGGCCAACGTCCTGACTTTC.

This chain uses TRBV30 with TRBJ1-3; D is ambiguous. CDR3 length equals 12 residues. CDR1 and CDR2 (germline): GTSNPN, SVGIG (reference sequence). V lost 0 bases and J lost 3, with 3 bases in between. The CDR3 coding sequence is TGTGCCTGGAGTGTACTTGGAAACACCATATATTTT. It translates to CAWSVLGNTIYF. Full variable domain (rest looked up from reference TRBV30 and TRBJ1-3): SQTIHQWPATLVQPVGSPLSLECTVEGTSNPNLYWYRQAAGRGLQLLFYSVGIGQISSEVPQNLSASRPQDRQFILSSKKLLLSDSGFYLCAWSVLGNTIYFGEGSWLTVV.